The source of this T cell receptor (beta chain) is a study of blood T cell repertoires in COVID-19. Study at large: Whether acute or convalescent, the COVID-19 samples came from the United States, Italy and Spain. T cells, B-cell-depleted T cells, or PBMCs provided the cDNA or gDNA that served as material.

Profiled with immunoSEQ multiplex PCR; TCRdb holds only in-frame clones, not every one. There are approximately 380,000 clones in the sample; approximately 93% occur only once, and 0.86% lies in the top ten. V dropped 5 bases and J dropped 8 bases, with 15 bases sitting between them. This CDR3 has 13 amino acids. Per the germline V gene, CDR1 is LNHDA and CDR2 is SQIVND (reference sequence). The genes are TRBV19 and TRBJ1-2; maybe TRBD1 (5 bases). The origin of this receptor is a woman in her thirties or forties who had been exposed to COVID-19. Source material: PBMCs or T cells enriched from blood (not recorded which). The CDR3 nucleotides are TGTGCCAGTAGTTTGCTGGGTTCAGGGGGCTACACCTTC. Amino acids: CASSLLGSGGYTF.